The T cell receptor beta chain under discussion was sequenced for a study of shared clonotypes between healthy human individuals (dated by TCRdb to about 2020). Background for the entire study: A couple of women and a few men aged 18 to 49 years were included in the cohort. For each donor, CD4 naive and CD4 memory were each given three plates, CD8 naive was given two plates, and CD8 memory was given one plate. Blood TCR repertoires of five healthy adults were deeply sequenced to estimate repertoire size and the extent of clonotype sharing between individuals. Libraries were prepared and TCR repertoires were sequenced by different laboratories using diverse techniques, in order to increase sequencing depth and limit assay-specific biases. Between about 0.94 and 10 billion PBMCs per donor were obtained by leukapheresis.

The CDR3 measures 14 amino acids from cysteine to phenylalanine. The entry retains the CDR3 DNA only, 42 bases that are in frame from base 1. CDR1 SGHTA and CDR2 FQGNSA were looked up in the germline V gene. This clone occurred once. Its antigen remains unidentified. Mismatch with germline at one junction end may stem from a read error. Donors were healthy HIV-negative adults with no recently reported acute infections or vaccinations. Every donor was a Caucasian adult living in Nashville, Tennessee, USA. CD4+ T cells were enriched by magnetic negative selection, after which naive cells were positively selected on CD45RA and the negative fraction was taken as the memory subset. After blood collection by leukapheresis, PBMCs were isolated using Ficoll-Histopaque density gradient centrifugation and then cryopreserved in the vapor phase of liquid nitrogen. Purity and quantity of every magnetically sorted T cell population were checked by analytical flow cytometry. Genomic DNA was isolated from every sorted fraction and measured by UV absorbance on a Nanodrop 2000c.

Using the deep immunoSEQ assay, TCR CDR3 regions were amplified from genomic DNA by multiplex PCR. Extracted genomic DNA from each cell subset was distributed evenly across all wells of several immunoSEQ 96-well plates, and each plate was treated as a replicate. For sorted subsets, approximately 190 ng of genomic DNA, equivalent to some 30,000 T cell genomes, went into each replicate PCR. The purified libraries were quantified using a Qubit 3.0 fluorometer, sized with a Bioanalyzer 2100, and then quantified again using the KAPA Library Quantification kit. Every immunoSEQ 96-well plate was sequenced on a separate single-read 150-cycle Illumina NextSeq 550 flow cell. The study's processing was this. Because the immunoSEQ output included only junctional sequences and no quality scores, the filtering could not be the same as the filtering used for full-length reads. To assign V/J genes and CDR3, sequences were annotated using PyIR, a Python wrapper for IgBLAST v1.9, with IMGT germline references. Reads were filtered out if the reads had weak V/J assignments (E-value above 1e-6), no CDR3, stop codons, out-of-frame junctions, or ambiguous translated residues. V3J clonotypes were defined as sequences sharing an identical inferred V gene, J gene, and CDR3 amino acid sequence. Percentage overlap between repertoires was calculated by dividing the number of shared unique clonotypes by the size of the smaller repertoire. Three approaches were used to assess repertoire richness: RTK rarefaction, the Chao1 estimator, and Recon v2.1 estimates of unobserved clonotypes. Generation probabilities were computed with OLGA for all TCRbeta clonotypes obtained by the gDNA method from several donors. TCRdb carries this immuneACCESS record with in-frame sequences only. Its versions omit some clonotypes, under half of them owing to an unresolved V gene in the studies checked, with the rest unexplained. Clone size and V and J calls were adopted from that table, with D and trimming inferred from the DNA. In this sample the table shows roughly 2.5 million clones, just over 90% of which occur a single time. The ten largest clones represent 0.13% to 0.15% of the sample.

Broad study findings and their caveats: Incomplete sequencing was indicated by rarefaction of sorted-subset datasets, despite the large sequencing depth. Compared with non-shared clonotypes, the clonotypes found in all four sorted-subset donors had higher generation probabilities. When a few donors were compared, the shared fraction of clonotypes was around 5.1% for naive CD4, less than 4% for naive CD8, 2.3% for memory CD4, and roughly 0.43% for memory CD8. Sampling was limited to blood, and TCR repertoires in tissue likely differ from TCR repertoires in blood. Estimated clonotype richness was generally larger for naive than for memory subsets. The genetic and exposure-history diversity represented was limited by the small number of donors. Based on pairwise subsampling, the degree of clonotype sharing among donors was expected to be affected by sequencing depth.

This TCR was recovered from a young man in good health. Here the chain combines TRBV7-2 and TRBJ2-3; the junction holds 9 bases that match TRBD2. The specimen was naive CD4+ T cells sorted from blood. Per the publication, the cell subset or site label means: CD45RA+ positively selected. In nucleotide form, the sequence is TGTGCCAGCAGCGTAGCGGGGGAGGCAGATACGCAGTATTTT. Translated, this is CASSVAGEADTQYF.